Each of the 12 T cell receptor beta chains below was sequenced from the same sample in a study of T cell responses to AZD1222 COVID-19 vaccine. The protocol was immunoSEQ multiplex PCR, while the TCRdb copy is restricted to in-frame clones and leaves out a portion. The table lists about 120,000 clones, roughly 87% of them singletons. The source was peripheral blood, collected on day 0 of AZD1222 vaccination. These receptor sequences come from an adult in good health.

This clone has just one count. CDR3 coding DNA: TGTGCTAGTGGTCTAGGGGGCATACGAACAGATACGCAGTATTTT. Amino acids: CASGLGGIRTDTQYF. The rearrangement joins TRBV12-5 to TRBJ2-3; 7 nucleotides match TRBD1. CDR3 length equals 15 residues. The J segment lost 3 bases and the V segment lost 5 bases, leaving 8 bases of the junction unmatched. Germline assignment: CDR1 LGHNT and CDR2 FRNRAP.

The gene calls are TRBV24-1 and TRBJ1-2; D is uncertain. V was shortened by 0 bases and J by 5 bases, with 6 bases between the two germline ends. CDR1 is KGHDR, CDR2 SFDVKD, per germline. The CDR3 has 13 residues. CDR3 residues: CATSDLLGYGYTF. In DNA, the CDR3 is TGTGCCACCAGTGATTTGTTAGGGTATGGCTACACCTTC.

The genes are TRBV9 and TRBJ2-5; 13 bases align to TRBD2. CDR1 SGDLS and CDR2 YYNGEE come from the germline V gene. The CDR3 covers 16 residues. V dropped 3 bases and J dropped 1; count of bases not matched to a gene: 3. The chain's CDR3 is CASSGTSGGIQETQYF. The CDR3 DNA is TGTGCCAGCAGCGGGACTAGCGGGGGCATCCAAGAGACCCAGTACTTC.

The chain joins TRBV7-6 to TRBJ2-5, with 8 bases identical to TRBD2. The trim removed 4 bases at V and 4 bases at J, leaving 5 bases unmatched. This CDR3 region has 14 residues. The germline V gene has CDR1 SGHVS and CDR2 FNYEAQ. The CDR3 protein is CASSSRGETETQYF. The CDR3 DNA reads TGTGCCAGCAGCTCGCGGGGGGAGACAGAGACCCAGTACTTC.

The rearrangement links TRBV28 to TRBJ1-5; the match to TRBD1 covers 9 bases. The ends lost 5 bases at V and 3 bases at J; junction bases unmatched: 14. The CDR3 consists of 18 residues. The germline gives CDR1 MDHEN, CDR2 SYDVKM. The CDR3 loop reads CASSKKGTGSFFNQPQHF. The DNA for the CDR3 is TGTGCCAGCAGTAAAAAGGGGACAGGGTCCTTCTTCAATCAGCCCCAGCATTTT.

This chain links TRBV19 with TRBJ2-1; the D gene is possibly TRBD2 (6 bases). There are 12 residues in the CDR3. V gave up 3 bases and J gave up 8 bases, with 8 bases separating them. Per germline, CDR1 LNHDA and CDR2 SQIVND (reference sequence). CDR3 sequence reads: CASSIAGYEQFF. In nucleotides, the CDR3 is TGTGCCAGTAGTATCGCGGGATATGAGCAGTTCTTC.

CDR3 DNA sequence: TGTGCCAGCAGCTTGTTAGGCGGGAGCAATGAGCAGTTCTTC. It is translated as CASSLLGGSNEQFF. The V call is TRBV5-4, the J call TRBJ2-1, with 7 bases aligning to TRBD2. CDR1 SGHNT and CDR2 YYREEE come from the germline V gene (reference sequence). Trimming took 1 base from V and 6 from J; bases not matched to a gene: 4. CDR3 length: 14 residues.

The chain employs TRBV19 and TRBJ2-5; weak D call: TRBD1 (5 bases). Germline CDR1 and CDR2: LNHDA and SQIVND (reference sequence). V lost 4 bases and J lost 5, with 11 bases in between. This CDR3 contains 13 residues. This CDR3 reads CASSKGLDETQYF. The CDR3 DNA sequence: TGTGCCAGTAGTAAGGGGTTGGACGAGACCCAGTACTTC.

This clone was recorded only once. The genes are TRBV28 and TRBJ1-6, with 8 bases identical to TRBD1. The CDR3 runs to 17 residues. Looked up from germline, CDR1 is MDHEN and CDR2 is SYDVKM. V lost 4 bases to trimming and J lost 2 bases; unmatched junction nucleotides: 7. This CDR3 is CASSSGYRGAYNSPLHF. The CDR3 DNA sequence: TGTGCCAGCAGTTCGGGCTACAGGGGGGCCTATAATTCACCCCTCCACTTT.

This rearrangement joins TRBV7-3 to TRBJ2-1; 8 nucleotides match TRBD2. The V gene's germline CDR1 is SGHTA and CDR2 FQGTGA. Trimming at V came to 0 bases and at J to 3 bases, leaving 7 bases not matched to a gene. The CDR3 runs to 17 residues. The CDR3 region is CASSLTSGTSGYNEQFF. As DNA, the CDR3 is TGTGCCAGCAGCTTAACGTCAGGAACTAGCGGCTACAATGAGCAGTTCTTC.

The chain couples TRBV3-1 (or the pseudogene TRBV3-2) to TRBJ2-1; D might be TRBD1 (6 bases). Germline V lookup: CDR1 LGHDT, CDR2 YNNKEL (reference sequence). V was trimmed by 6 bases and J by 2 bases, leaving 14 bases between them. CDR3 length equals 15 residues. CDR3 DNA: TGTGCCAGCAGTTCTGGGACACCAACCTACAATGAGCAGTTCTTC. The encoded protein is CASSSGTPTYNEQFF.

The rearrangement joins TRBV11-3 to TRBJ2-1; D is tentatively TRBD1 or TRBD2 (5 bases each). Per germline, CDR1 SGHNT and CDR2 YENEEA. V was clipped by 4 bases and J by 8 bases, with 15 bases between them. The CDR3 consists of 14 residues. CDR3 amino acids: CASSYGASSYEQFF. The DNA for the CDR3 is TGTGCCAGCAGCTATGGGGCTAGCTCTTATGAGCAGTTCTTC.